This T cell receptor beta chain is drawn from a study of T-cell memory formation after mild COVID-19. This CDR3 contains 16 residues. Germline loops: CDR1 KGHDR, CDR2 SFDVKD. The V segment lost 2 bases and the J segment 2 bases; nucleotides outside the gene matches: 5. cDNA libraries for TCR alpha and TCR beta, carrying sample barcodes and UMIs, came from 5'RACE with constant-segment primers. TCRdb recomputed calls from the 5' RACE reads with MiXCR, one row per CDR3 protein. The repertoire holds around 320,000 distinct CDR3 sequences, with 25% to 30% as singletons. Note on this clonotype: What it recognizes is unknown.

Study outcomes and limitations: CM and EM subsets held most contracting CD4+ clones; EMRA held CD8+ ones. Balance between CD4 and CD8 was seen in clones contracting day 15 to 85, and a CD4+ lean was seen in later expanders. The appearance of some responding clones in pre-infection memory suggested that cross-reactive memory joined.

The TCR was taken from an adult woman who had mild COVID-19 (a few samples of this study predate the infection). Cell type and time point are not known. What was sequenced was PBMCs or a T cell subset sorted from them (not recorded which). V is TRBV24-1 and J is TRBJ2-7; 10 bases are shared with TRBD1. CDR3 protein: CATSDSPGTGAYEQYF. The CDR3 DNA reads as TGTGCCACCAGTGATTCGCCTGGGACAGGGGCCTACGAGCAGTACTTC.